There are a few counts of the clone carrying this T cell receptor (beta chain). Its target is unknown. TCRdb re-analysed the reads in MiXCR, keeping a single row per CDR3 protein. Of about 830,000 distinct CDR3 sequences listed, approximately 32% are singletons. This record comes from a study of T cell repertoires in cytomegalovirus infection. Study-wide background: Use of recently identified HLA-C-restricted and well-studied HLA-B-restricted CMV epitopes was part of the study.

Study-wide results and limits: Identification of carriers of CMV plus the relevant HLA was performed using cumulative public TCR beta family frequency.

This clonotype was sampled from a human donor in good health (CMV status not recorded). Some clones in this sample may be carry-over from other donors' samples. The sequences come from cultured CD8+ T cells from PBMCs, collected from culture after CMV antigen stimulation.

The CDR3 protein is CSATPRMGKNIQYF. CDR3 bases: TGCAGTGCCACCCCCCGGATGGGCAAAAACATTCAGTACTTC. The chain links TRBV20-1 to TRBJ2-4; D uncertain. Germline CDR1 reads DFQATT; CDR2 reads SNEGSKA (reference sequence). V was cut by 6 bases and J by 3 bases, with 15 bases left in between. The CDR3 is 14 amino acids.